This TCR beta chain appears in the sequencing data of a study of early T cells in non-severe SARS-CoV-2 infection. Molecules of cDNA were individually given unique molecular identifiers that were attached to them. TCRdb re-analysed the 5' RACE reads in MiXCR, keeping a single row per CDR3 protein. The top ten hold less than 4.5% of the sample, which has fewer than 130,000 distinct CDR3 sequences, around 13% seen once. Many counts were recorded for this clonotype. Per the germline V gene, CDR1 is MNHEY and CDR2 is SVGAGI. The CDR3 runs 14 residues. V gave up 5 bases and J gave up 8 bases, with 15 bases separating them.

The sequence came from an adult who was a healthcare worker with PCR-confirmed SARS-CoV-2 infection or an uninfected control (not recorded which). The sequencing here drew on whole blood, taken at baseline. The rearrangement uses TRBV6-5 and TRBJ1-4, with D unclear. CDR3 region: CASSGERGGEKLFF. For the CDR3, the DNA is TGTGCCAGCAGTGGAGAAAGAGGTGGCGAAAAACTGTTTTTT.